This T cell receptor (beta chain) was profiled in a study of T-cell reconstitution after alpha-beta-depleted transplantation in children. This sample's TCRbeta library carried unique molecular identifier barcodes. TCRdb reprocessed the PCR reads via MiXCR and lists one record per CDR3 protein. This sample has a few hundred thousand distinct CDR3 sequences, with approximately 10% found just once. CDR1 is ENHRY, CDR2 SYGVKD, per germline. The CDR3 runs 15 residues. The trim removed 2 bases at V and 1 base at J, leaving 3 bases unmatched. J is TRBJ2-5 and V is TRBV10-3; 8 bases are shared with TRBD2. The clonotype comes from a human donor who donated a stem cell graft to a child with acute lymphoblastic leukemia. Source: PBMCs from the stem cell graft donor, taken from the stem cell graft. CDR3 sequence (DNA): TGTGCCATCAGTGAGGTAGCGGGGTTCCAAGAGACCCAGTACTTC. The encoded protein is CAISEVAGFQETQYF.